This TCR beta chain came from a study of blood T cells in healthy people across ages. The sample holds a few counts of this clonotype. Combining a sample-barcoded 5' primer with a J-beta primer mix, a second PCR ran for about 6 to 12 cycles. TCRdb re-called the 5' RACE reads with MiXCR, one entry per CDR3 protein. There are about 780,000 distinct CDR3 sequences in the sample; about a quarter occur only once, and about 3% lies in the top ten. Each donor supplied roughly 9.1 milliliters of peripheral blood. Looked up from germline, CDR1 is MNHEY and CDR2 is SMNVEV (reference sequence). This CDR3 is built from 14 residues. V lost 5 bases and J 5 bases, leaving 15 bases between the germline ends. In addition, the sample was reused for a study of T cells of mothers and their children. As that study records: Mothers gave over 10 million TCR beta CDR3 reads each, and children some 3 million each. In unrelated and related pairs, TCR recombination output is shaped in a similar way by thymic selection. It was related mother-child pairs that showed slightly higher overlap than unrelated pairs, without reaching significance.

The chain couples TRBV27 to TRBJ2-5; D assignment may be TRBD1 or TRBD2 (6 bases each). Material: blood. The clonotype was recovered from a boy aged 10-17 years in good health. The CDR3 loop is CASSPPTGRETQYF. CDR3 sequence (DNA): TGTGCCAGCAGTCCCCCCACAGGGAGGGAGACCCAGTACTTC.